What follows is one T cell receptor (beta chain) and its context. This CDR3 spans 16 amino acids. Trimming removed 3 bases from V and 2 bases from J; junction bases left unmatched: 8. Germline CDR1 is SGHRS and CDR2 is YFSETQ. Original processing methods: Amplifying reference gene primers gave estimates of nucleated cell counts. Data came from immunoSEQ multiplex PCR; TCRdb stores just in-frame clones and leaves some out. V, J and clone size derive from that table, while D and trimming were established from the DNA sequence. The data contain 250,000 to 300,000 clones, about nine tenths of them singletons. The sample comes from a study of blood T cell repertoires in COVID-19. Study-level information: Spain, Italy and the United States supplied samples that represented acute and convalescent COVID-19. T cells, B-cell-depleted T cells, or PBMCs provided the cDNA or gDNA that served as material.

The receptor was isolated from a woman younger than 45 with active or convalescent COVID-19. The sequenced sample consisted of peripheral blood. The V gene is TRBV5-1, the J gene TRBJ2-3; 8 bases align to TRBD1. The CDR3 region is CASSYTTGANTDTQYF. CDR3 bases: TGCGCCAGCAGCTACACGACAGGGGCTAACACAGATACGCAGTATTTT.